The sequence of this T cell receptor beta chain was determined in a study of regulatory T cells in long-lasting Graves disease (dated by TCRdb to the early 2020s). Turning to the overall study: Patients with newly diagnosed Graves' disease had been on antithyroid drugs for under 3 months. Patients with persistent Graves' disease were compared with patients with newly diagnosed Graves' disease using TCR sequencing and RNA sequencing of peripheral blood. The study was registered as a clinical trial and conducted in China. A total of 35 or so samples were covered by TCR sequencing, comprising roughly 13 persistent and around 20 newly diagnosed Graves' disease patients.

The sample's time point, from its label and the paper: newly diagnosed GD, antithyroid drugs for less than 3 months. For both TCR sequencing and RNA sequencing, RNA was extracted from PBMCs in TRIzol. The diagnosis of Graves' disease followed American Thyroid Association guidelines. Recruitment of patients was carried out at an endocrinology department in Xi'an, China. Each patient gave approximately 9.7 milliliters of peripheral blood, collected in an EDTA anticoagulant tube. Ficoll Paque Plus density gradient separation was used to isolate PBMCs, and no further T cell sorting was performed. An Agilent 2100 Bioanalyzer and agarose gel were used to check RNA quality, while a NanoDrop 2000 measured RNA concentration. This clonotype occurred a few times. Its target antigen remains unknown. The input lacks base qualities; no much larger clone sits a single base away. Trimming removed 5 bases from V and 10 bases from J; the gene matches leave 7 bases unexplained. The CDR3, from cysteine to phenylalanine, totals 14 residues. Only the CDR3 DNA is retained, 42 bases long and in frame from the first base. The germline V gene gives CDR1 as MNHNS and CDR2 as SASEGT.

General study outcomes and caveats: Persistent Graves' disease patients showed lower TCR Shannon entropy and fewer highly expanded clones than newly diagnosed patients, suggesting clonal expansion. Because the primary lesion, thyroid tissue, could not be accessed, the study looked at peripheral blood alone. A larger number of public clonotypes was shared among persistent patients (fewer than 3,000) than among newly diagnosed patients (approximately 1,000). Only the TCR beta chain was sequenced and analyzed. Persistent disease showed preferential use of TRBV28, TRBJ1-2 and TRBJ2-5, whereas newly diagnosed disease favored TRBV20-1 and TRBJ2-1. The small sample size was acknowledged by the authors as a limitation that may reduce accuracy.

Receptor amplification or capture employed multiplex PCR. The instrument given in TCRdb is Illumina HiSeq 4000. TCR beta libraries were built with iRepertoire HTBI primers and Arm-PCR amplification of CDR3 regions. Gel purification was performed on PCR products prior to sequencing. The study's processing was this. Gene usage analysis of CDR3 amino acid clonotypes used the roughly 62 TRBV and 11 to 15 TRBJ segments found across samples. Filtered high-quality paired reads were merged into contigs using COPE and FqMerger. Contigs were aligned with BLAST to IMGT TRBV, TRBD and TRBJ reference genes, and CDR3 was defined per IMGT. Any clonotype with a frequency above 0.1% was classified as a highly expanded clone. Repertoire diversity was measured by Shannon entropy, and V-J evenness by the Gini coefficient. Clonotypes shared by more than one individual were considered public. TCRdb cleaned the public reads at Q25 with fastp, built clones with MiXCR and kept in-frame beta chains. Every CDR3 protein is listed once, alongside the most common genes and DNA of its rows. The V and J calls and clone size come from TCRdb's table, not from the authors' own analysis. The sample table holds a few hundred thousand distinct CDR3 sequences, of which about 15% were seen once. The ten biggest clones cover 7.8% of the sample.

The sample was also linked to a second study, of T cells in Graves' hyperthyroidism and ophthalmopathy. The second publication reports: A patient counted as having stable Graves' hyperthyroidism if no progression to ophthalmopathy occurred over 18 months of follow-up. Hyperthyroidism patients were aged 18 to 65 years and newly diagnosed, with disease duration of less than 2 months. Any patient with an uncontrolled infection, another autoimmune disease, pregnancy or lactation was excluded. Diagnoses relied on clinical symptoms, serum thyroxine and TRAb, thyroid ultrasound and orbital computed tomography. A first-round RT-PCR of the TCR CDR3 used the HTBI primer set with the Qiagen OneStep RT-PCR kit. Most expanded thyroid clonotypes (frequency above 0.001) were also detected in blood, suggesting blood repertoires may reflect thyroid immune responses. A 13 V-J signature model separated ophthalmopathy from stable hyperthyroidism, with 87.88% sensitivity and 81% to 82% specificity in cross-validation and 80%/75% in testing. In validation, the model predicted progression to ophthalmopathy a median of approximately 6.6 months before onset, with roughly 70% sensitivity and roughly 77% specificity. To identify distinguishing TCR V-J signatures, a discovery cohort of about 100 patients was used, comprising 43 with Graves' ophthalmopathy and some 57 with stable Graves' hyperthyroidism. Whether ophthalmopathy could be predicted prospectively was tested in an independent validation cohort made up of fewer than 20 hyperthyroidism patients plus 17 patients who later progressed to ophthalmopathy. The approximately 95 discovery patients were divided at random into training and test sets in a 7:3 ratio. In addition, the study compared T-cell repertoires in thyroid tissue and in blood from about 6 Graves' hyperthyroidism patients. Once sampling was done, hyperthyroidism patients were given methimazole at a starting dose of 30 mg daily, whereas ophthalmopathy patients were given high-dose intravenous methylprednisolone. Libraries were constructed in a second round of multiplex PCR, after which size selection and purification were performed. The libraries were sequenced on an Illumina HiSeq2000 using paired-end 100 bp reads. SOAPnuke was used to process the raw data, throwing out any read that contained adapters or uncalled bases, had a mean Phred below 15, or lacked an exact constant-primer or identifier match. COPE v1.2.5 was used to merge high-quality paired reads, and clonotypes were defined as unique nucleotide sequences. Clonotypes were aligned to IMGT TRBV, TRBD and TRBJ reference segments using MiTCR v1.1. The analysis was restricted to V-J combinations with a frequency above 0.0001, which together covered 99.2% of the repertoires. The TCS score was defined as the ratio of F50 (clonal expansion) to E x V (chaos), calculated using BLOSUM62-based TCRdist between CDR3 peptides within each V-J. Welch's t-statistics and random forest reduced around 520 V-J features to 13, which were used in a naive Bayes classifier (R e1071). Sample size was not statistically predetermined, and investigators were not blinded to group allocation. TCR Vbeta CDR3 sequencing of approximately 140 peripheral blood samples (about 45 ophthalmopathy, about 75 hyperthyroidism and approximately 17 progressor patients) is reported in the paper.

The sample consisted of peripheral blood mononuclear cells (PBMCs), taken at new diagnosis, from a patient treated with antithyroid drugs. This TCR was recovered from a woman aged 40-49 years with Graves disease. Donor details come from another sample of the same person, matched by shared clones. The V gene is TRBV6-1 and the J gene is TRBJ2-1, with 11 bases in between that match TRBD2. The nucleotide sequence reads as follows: TGTGCCAGCAGTCTCACTAGCGGGAGACGGGAGCAGTTCTTC. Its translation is CASSLTSGRREQFF.